Following are 22 T cell receptor beta chains from one sample sequenced in a study of T cells in Graves' hyperthyroidism and ophthalmopathy. The CDR3 regions of TCR beta were amplified from RNA transcripts. A set of HTBI primers served as the primers for a first-round RT-PCR of the TCR CDR3. TCRdb redid the calling of the multiplex PCR reads with MiXCR, one entry per CDR3 protein. The sample consists of about 400,000 distinct CDR3 sequences, approximately 15% of them appearing once. Sequencing input: blood. The receptors originated from a woman in her twenties or thirties with Graves' hyperthyroidism.

This clonotype was seen a few times. The chain links TRBV7-8 to TRBJ1-4; 7 bases fit TRBD1. Germline CDR1 reads SGHVS; CDR2 reads FQNEAQ. The CDR3 is 18 amino acids. V lost 1 base, J lost 1 base, and 9 bases stayed unmatched. This CDR3 is CASSLGRGSAGTNEKLFF. CDR3 DNA: TGTGCCAGCAGCTTAGGCAGGGGGTCAGCCGGAACTAATGAAAAACTGTTTTTT.

In its sample, this clonotype was seen many times. The V and J genes are TRBV20-1 and TRBJ2-1, with D possibly TRBD2 on 6 matching bases. The CDR3 length is 14 residues. V lost 6 bases, J lost 0 bases, and 12 bases lay in between. Germline CDR1 reads DFQATT; CDR2 reads SNEGSKA (reference sequence). The CDR3 DNA follows: TGCAGTGCACCACGGGAGAGCTCCTACAATGAGCAGTTCTTC. Amino acids: CSAPRESSYNEQFF.

Many counts were recorded for this clonotype. The V gene is TRBV28, the J gene TRBJ1-5, with TRBD1 identical over 9 bases. Germline values: CDR1 MDHEN, CDR2 SYDVKM. The CDR3 is 13 amino acids. The J segment lost 6 bases and the V segment lost 8 bases, leaving 5 bases of the junction unmatched. The chain's CDR3 is CASFTGGSQPQHF. CDR3 bases: TGTGCCAGCTTCACAGGGGGCTCTCAGCCCCAGCATTTT.

In this sample, this clonotype turned up once. A much larger clone differs by one base, so this may be a read error. This sequence joins TRBV24-1 and TRBJ1-2; D is perhaps TRBD1 (5 bases). The CDR3 is 15 residues long. The V end was cut by 5 bases, the J end by 3 bases, with 15 bases between. Germline loops: CDR1 KGHDR, CDR2 SFDVKD. The CDR3 DNA reads TGTGCCACCAGTGGTACAGGAAGGGTGGACTATGGCTACACCTTC. Protein product: CATSGTGRVDYGYTF.

This clonotype was counted many times. This CDR3 reads CSANPDGSYEQYF. CDR3 in DNA: TGCAGTGCTAACCCGGACGGGTCCTACGAGCAGTACTTC. The chain couples TRBV20-1 to TRBJ2-7; D is unresolved. CDR1 is DFQATT, CDR2 SNEGSKA, per germline (reference sequence). V was cut by 4 bases and J by 1 base, with 11 bases left in between. The CDR3 totals 13 residues.

The chain has TRBV6-1 and TRBJ2-1, with TRBD2 as a possible D gene (6 bases). Germline-derived CDR1 and CDR2 are MNHNS and SASEGT. The CDR3 sequence is 15 residues long. Trimming removed 5 bases at V and 9 bases at J, with 20 bases between. CDR3 nucleotide sequence: TGTGCCAGCAGTACGACTAGTCTGGACAACGGTGAGCAGTTCTTC. Translated, it gives CASSTTSLDNGEQFF.

The J gene is TRBJ2-7, the V gene TRBV28; D not resolved. Trimming cost V 5 bases and J 0 bases, with 14 bases left between them. The CDR3 has 15 residues. Germline CDR1 MDHEN, CDR2 SYDVKM. DNA of the CDR3: TGTGCCAGCAGTACCTACAGCCGTTACTCCTACGAGCAGTACTTC. It codes for CASSTYSRYSYEQYF.

Concerning this clonotype: A read error may be the cause here, since a much bigger clone is one base away. The chain is built from TRBV18 and TRBJ2-7, with D hard to call. CDR3 length: 13 residues. In germline, CDR1 is KGHSH, CDR2 LQKENI. The CDR3 spells CASSPWHSHEQYF. The CDR3 coding sequence is TGTGCCAGCTCACCATGGCACTCCCACGAGCAGTACTTC.

In its sample, this clonotype was seen many times. This chain joins TRBV30 and TRBJ1-5; TRBD1 matches at 9 bases. Unmatched junction bases numbered 2, after V lost 1 base and J lost 4 bases. The CDR3 consists of 14 residues. Germline values: CDR1 GTSNPN, CDR2 SVGIG (reference sequence). CDR3 amino acids: CAWSEGTGNQPQHF. The CDR3 DNA reads as TGTGCCTGGAGTGAGGGGACAGGGAATCAGCCCCAGCATTTT.

This sequence joins TRBV5-6 and TRBJ2-3, with D tentatively TRBD2 (5 bases). Germline V gene lookup returns CDR1 SGHDT and CDR2 YYEEEE. This CDR3 has 15 amino acids. Trimming left V 0 bases short and J 4 bases short, with 12 bases between. This chain's CDR3 is CASSLDGNLADTQYF. DNA of the CDR3: TGTGCCAGCAGCTTGGACGGGAACCTCGCAGATACGCAGTATTTT.

J is TRBJ2-4 and V is TRBV4-1; no clear D gene. The CDR3 contains 12 residues. Between the trimmed V and J ends, which lost 8 bases and 9 bases, there was a span of 14 bases. Germline-derived CDR1 and CDR2 are MGHRA and YSYEKL. Here the CDR3 reads CASADQGRIQYF. In DNA form, the CDR3 reads TGCGCCAGCGCCGATCAAGGTCGCATTCAGTACTTC.

About this clonotype itself: This may stem from a read error, because a much larger clone lies one nucleotide away. Lacking the conserved final phenylalanine or tryptophan, this CDR3 likely reflects a read error. V is TRBV30 and J is TRBJ2-2; no clear D gene. The CDR3 has 13 amino acids. With 0 bases removed from V and 7 bases from J, the gap between germline ends came to 9 bases. The germline gives CDR1 GTSNPN, CDR2 SVGIG (reference sequence). The CDR3 DNA reads as TGTGCCTGGAGTGTACGGTTCTTCGGGGAGCTGTTTTCT. It translates to CAWSVRFFGELFS.

This clonotype was recorded at least ten times. The genes are TRBV2 and TRBJ2-7; no clear D. V lost 3 bases and J lost 5, with 14 bases in between. Germline assignment: CDR1 SNHLY and CDR2 FYNNEI. The CDR3 contains 14 residues. The CDR3 DNA reads as TGTGCCAGCAGTGATTTAGGGCAGTCTAACGAGCAGTACTTC. Amino acid sequence: CASSDLGQSNEQYF.

This clonotype was observed at least ten times. J is TRBJ2-1 and V is TRBV28, with 7 bases identical to TRBD2. The junction had 7 bases not matched to a gene; V was cut back by 4 bases and J by 4 bases. In germline, CDR1 is MDHEN, CDR2 SYDVKM. CDR3 length: 15 residues. CDR3 sequence: CASSSLAAGYNEQFF. Here the CDR3 DNA reads TGTGCCAGCAGTTCCCTAGCGGCAGGTTACAATGAGCAGTTCTTC.

This clonotype was counted at least ten times. The rearrangement links TRBV5-1 to TRBJ1-2; D might be TRBD1 (5 bases). The CDR3 consists of 15 residues. V was shortened by 5 bases and J by 8 bases, with 22 bases between the two germline ends. CDR1 and CDR2 (germline): SGHRS, YFSETQ. CDR3 coding DNA: TGCGCCAGCAGTCCGGGGCAGCCTACCTTGTTCGGCTACACCTTC. Amino acid sequence: CASSPGQPTLFGYTF.

This clonotype was found many times. CDR3 residues: CASSPERETTGELFF. The CDR3 DNA reads as TGTGCCAGCAGCCCCGAGCGGGAGACCACCGGGGAGCTGTTTTTT. The J gene is TRBJ2-2, the V gene TRBV13, with 8 bases matching TRBD2. Per germline, CDR1 PRHDT and CDR2 FYEKMQ (reference sequence). This CDR3 is built from 15 residues. Unmatched junction bases numbered 6, after V lost 5 bases and J lost 4 bases.

Points on this clonotype: Compared with germline, one end of the junction differs, possibly owing to a read error. The genes are TRBV18 and TRBJ1-1, with D unclear. The CDR3 has 14 amino acids. Germline CDR1 is KGHSH and CDR2 is LQKENI. Here the CDR3 reads CTSSPLTLNTEAFF. The CDR3 DNA reads TGTACCAGCTCACCACTGACGCTGAACACTGAAGCCTTCTTT.

This clonotype turned up a few times. The rearrangement joins TRBV11-2 to TRBJ1-4; no definite D call. Germline loops: CDR1 SGHAT, CDR2 FQNNGV. CDR3 length equals 18 residues. V was trimmed by 1 base and J by 5 bases, leaving 20 bases between them. CDR3 protein: CASSLARGSGRANEKLFF. The CDR3 nucleotides are TGTGCCAGCAGCTTAGCTCGGGGTTCCGGTCGGGCGAATGAAAAACTGTTTTTT.

The chain has TRBV5-1 and TRBJ2-1; no definite D call. The V end was cut by 0 bases, the J end by 1 base, with 11 bases between. The CDR3 runs to 16 residues. Germline V gene lookup returns CDR1 SGHRS and CDR2 YFSETQ. The CDR3 sequence is CASSLGVGRSYNEQFF. For the CDR3, the DNA is TGCGCCAGCAGCTTGGGTGTGGGCCGATCCTACAATGAGCAGTTCTTC.

This clonotype has just a few counts. The rearrangement uses TRBV2 and TRBJ1-4; D not resolved. Trimming left V 4 bases short and J 7 bases short, with 4 bases between. The germline V gene encodes CDR1 SNHLY and CDR2 FYNNEI. The CDR3 spans 11 residues. CDR3: CASSVAEKLFF. CDR3 DNA sequence: TGTGCCAGCAGTGTTGCTGAAAAACTGTTTTTT. The variable domain in full, completed from reference TRBV2 and TRBJ1-4, reads EPEVTQTPSHQVTQMGQEVILRCVPISNHLYFYWYRQILGQKVEFLVSFYNNEISEKSEIFDDQFSVERPDGSNFTLKIRSTKLEDSAMYFCASSVAEKLFFGSGTQLSVL.

This clonotype was counted only a few times. The chain is built from TRBV5-6 and TRBJ1-5; 9 bases match TRBD1. Germline CDR1 reads SGHDT; CDR2 reads YYEEEE. Trimming cost V 2 bases and J 4 bases; bases outside gene matches: 10. The length of the CDR3 is 17 residues. The CDR3 DNA sequence: TGTGCCAGCAGCTTCCGGGACAGGGTTGCGAATAATCAGCCCCAGCATTTT. Translated, it gives CASSFRDRVANNQPQHF.

This clonotype appeared a few times. This sequence joins TRBV2 and TRBJ2-1; D uncertain. Looked up from germline, CDR1 is SNHLY and CDR2 is FYNNEI. The CDR3 is made up of 13 amino acids. Between the trimmed V and J ends, which lost 9 bases and 0 bases, there was a span of 9 bases. In DNA form, the CDR3 reads TGTGCCAGTGGACCGAGCTCCTACAATGAGCAGTTCTTC. Amino acids: CASGPSSYNEQFF.